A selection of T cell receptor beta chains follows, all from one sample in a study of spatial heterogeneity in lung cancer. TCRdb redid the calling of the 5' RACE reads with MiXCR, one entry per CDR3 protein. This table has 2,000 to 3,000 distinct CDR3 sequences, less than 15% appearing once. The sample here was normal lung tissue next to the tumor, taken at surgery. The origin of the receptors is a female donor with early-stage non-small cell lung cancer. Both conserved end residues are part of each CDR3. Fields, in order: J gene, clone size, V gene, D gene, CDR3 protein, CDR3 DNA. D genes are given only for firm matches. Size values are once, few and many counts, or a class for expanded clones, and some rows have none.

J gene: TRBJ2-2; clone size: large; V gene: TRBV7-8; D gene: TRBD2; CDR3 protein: CASSLDGGGAAGELFF; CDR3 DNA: TGTGCCAGCAGCTTAGACGGCGGGGGGGCCGCCGGGGAGCTGTTTTTT
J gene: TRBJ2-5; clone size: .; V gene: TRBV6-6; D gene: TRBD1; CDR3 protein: CASSYHSGGGETQYF; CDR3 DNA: TGTGCCAGCAGTTACCACTCAGGGGGCGGTGAGACCCAGTACTTC
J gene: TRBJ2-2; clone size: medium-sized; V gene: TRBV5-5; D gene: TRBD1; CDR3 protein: CASSRRQGDGGELFF; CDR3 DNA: TGTGCCAGCAGCCGGAGACAGGGGGACGGCGGGGAGCTGTTTTTT
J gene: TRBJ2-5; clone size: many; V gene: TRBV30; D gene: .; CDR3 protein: CAWRDGPKTQYF; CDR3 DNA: TGTGCCTGGAGGGACGGGCCCAAGACCCAGTACTTC
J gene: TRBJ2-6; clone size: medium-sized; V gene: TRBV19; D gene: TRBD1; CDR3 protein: CASSIGTGRAGANVLTF; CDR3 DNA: TGTGCCAGTAGTATTGGGACAGGGCGCGCTGGGGCCAACGTCCTGACTTTC
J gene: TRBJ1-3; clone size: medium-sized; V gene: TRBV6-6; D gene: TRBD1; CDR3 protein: CASRSGTGAGNTIYF; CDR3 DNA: TGTGCCAGCAGGTCCGGGACAGGGGCTGGAAACACCATATATTTT
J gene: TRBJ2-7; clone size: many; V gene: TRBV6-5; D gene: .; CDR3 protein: CASSAPGWEQYF; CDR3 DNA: TGTGCCAGCAGTGCCCCGGGATGGGAGCAGTACTTC
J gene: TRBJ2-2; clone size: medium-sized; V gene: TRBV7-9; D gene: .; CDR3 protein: CASSLTKDTGELFF; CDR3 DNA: TGTGCCAGCAGCTTAACGAAGGACACCGGGGAGCTGTTTTTT
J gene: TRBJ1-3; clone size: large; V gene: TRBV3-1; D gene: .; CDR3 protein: CASSQGSGNTIYF; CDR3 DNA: TGTGCCAGCAGCCAAGGCTCTGGAAACACCATATATTTT
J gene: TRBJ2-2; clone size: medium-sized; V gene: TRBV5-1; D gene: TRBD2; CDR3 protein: CASSLDGGASTGELFF; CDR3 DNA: TGCGCCAGCAGCTTGGACGGGGGGGCCAGCACCGGGGAGCTGTTTTTT
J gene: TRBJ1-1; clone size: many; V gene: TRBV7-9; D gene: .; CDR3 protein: CASSPRDEAFF; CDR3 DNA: TGTGCCAGCAGCCCCCGAGATGAAGCTTTCTTT
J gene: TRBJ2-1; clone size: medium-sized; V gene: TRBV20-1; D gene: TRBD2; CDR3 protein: CSASSGPGNEQFF; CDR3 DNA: TGCAGTGCTAGTAGCGGGCCCGGCAATGAGCAGTTCTTC
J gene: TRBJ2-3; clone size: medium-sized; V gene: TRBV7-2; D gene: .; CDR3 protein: CASIPGTRGADTQYF; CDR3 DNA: TGTGCCAGCATTCCGGGTACGCGTGGGGCAGATACGCAGTATTTT
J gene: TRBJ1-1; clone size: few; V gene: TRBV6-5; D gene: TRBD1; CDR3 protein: CASSYQGVAEAFF; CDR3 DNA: TGTGCCAGCAGTTACCAGGGGGTTGCTGAAGCTTTCTTT
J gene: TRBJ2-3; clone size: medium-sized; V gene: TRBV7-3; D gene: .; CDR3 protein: CASSKGFTSTDTQYF; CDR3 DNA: TGTGCCAGCAGCAAAGGATTTACTAGCACAGATACGCAGTATTTT
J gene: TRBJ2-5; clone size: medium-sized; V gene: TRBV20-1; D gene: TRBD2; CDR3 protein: CSGQSGLAGGGSTETQYF; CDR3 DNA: TGCAGTGGCCAGAGCGGACTAGCGGGGGGGGGATCGACAGAGACCCAGTACTTC
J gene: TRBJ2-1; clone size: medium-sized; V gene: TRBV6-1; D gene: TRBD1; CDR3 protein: CASSSGTGYNEQFF; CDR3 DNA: TGTGCCAGCAGCAGTGGGACAGGGTACAATGAGCAGTTCTTC
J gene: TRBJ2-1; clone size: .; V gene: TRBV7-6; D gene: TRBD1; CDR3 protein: CASSLGQGNEQFF; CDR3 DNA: TGTGCCAGCAGCTTGGGACAGGGCAATGAGCAGTTCTTC
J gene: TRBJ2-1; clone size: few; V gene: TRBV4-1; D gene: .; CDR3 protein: CASSHLTGTRNGEQFF; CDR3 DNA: TGCGCCAGCAGCCATCTCACAGGGACACGTAATGGTGAGCAGTTCTTC
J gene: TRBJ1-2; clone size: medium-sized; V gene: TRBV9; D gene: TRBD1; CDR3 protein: CASSAGGQTNYGYTF; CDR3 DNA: TGTGCCAGCAGCGCCGGGGGACAGACTAACTATGGCTACACCTTC
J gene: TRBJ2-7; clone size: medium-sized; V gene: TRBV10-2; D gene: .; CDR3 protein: CASSESRAGFGEQYF; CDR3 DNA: TGCGCCAGCAGTGAGTCTCGTGCGGGCTTCGGCGAGCAGTACTTC
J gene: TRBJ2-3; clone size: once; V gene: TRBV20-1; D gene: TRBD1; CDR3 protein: CSAETGTATDTQYF; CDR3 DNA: TGCAGTGCCGAGACCGGGACAGCCACAGATACGCAGTATTTT
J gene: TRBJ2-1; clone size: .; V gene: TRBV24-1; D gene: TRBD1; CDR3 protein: CATSDPLDRVEEGSAYNEQFF; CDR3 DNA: TGTGCCACCAGTGATCCCTTGGACAGGGTAGAAGAGGGAAGCGCCTACAATGAGCAGTTCTTC
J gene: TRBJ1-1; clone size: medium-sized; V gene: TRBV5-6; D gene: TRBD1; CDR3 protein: CASSLGGQGASKSAFF; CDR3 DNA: TGTGCCAGCAGCTTGGGCGGACAGGGGGCCTCCAAGTCAGCTTTCTTT
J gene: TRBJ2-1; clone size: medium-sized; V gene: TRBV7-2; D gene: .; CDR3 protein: CASSLGRNEQFF; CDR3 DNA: TGTGCCAGCAGCTTAGGTCGGAATGAGCAGTTCTTC
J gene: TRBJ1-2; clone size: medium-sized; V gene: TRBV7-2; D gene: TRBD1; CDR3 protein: CASSSPFGTGGGYTF; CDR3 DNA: TGTGCCAGCAGCTCCCCCTTCGGGACAGGGGGTGGCTACACCTTC
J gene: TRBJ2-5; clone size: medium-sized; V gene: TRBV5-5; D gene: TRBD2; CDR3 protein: CASSLNVGGQETQYF; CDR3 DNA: TGTGCCAGCAGCTTGAACGTGGGGGGGCAAGAGACCCAGTACTTC
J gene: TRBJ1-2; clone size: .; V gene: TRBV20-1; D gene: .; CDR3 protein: CSASKPGGIYTF; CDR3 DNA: TGCAGTGCTAGTAAGCCCGGGGGTATCTACACCTTC
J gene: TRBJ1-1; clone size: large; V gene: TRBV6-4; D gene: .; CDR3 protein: CASSVDSGFTEAFF; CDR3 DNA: TGTGCCAGCAGTGTGGACAGCGGCTTCACTGAAGCTTTCTTT
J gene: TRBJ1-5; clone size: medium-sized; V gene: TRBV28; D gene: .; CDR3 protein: CASGQYSNQPQHF; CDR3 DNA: TGTGCCAGCGGACAGTATAGCAATCAGCCCCAGCATTTT
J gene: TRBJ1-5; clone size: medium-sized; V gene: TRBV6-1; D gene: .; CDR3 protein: CASSENNGGGQPQHF; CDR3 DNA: TGTGCCAGCAGTGAAAATAACGGGGGCGGGCAGCCCCAGCATTTT
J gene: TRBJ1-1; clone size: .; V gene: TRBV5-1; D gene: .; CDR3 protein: CASSLEGTWGTEAFF; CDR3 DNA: TGCGCCAGCAGCTTGGAGGGGACATGGGGCACTGAAGCTTTCTTT
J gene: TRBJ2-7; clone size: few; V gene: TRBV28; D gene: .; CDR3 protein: CASRTGGTDEQYF; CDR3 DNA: TGTGCCAGCAGGACCGGCGGGACCGACGAGCAGTACTTC
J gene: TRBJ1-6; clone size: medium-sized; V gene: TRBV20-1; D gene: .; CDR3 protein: CSAVNRDRRVEALHF; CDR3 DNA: TGCAGTGCCGTTAATCGGGACCGTCGGGTTGAAGCCCTCCACTTT
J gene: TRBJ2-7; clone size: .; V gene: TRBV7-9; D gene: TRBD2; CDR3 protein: CASSLGVAGSREQYF; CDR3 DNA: TGTGCCAGCAGCTTAGGGGTAGCGGGATCACGGGAGCAGTACTTC
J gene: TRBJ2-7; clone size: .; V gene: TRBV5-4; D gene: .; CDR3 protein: CASSSGGGLYEQYF; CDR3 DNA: TGTGCCAGCAGCTCCGGCGGGGGCCTTTACGAGCAGTACTTC
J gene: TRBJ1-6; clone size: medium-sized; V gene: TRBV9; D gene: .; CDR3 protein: CASSPRSNSPLHF; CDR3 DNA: TGTGCCAGCAGCCCACGGTCCAATTCACCCCTCCACTTT
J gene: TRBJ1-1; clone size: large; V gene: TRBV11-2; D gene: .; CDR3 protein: CASSHTDSRMDTEAFF; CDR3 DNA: TGTGCCAGCAGCCATACGGACAGTCGTATGGACACTGAAGCTTTCTTT
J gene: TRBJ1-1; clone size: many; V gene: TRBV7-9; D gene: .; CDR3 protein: CASSLGSVVRGHFF; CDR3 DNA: TGTGCCAGCAGCTTAGGGAGTGTCGTTCGGGGGCATTTCTTT
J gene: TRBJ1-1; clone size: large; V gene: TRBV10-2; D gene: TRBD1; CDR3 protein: CASRPGGTEAFF; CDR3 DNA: TGCGCCAGCAGACCAGGGGGGACTGAAGCTTTCTTT
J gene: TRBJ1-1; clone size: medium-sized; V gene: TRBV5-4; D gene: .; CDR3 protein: CASSLEANTEAFF; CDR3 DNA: TGTGCCAGCAGCTTGGAGGCGAACACTGAAGCTTTCTTT
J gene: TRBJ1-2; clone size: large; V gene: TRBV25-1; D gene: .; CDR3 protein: CASSDQGRYGYTF; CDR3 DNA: TGTGCCAGCAGTGATCAGGGCCGCTATGGCTACACCTTC
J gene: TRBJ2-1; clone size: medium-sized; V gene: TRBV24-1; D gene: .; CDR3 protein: CATSDPGLNSYNEQFF; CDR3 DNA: TGTGCCACCAGTGACCCCGGACTCAACTCCTACAATGAGCAGTTCTTC
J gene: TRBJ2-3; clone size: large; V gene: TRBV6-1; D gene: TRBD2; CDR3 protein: CASSGTSGGADTQYF; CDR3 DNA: TGTGCCAGCAGTGGGACTAGCGGGGGGGCAGATACGCAGTATTTT
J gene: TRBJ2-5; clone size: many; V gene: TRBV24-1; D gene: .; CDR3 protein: CATAGSGETQYF; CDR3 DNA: TGTGCCACCGCGGGTTCTGGGGAGACCCAGTACTTC
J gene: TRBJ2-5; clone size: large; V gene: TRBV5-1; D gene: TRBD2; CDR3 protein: CASSFPPSGGLQETQYF; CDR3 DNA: TGCGCCAGCAGCTTCCCCCCTAGCGGGGGCCTTCAAGAGACCCAGTACTTC
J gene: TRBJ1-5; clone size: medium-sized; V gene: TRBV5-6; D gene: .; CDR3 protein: CASSRGTQGYNQPQHF; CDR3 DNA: TGTGCCAGCAGCCGGGGGACGCAGGGATACAATCAGCCCCAGCATTTT
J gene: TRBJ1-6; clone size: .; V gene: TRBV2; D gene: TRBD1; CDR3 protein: CAGRSRTGLDSPLHF; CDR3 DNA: TGTGCCGGACGGTCGAGGACAGGGCTAGACTCACCCCTCCACTTT
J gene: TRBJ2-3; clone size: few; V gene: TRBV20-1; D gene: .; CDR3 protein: CSARILLRGVDTDTQYF; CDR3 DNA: TGCAGTGCTAGAATCCTCCTAAGGGGGGTCGACACAGATACGCAGTATTTT
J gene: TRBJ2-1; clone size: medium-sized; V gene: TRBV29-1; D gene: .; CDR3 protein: CSVAVRSRDEQFF; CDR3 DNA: TGCAGCGTTGCGGTCAGGTCGAGGGATGAGCAGTTCTTC
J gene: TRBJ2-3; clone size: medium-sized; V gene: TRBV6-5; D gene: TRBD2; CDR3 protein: CASRIGTSGGRSTDTQYF; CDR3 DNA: TGTGCCAGCAGGATCGGGACTAGCGGGGGCCGTAGCACAGATACGCAGTATTTT
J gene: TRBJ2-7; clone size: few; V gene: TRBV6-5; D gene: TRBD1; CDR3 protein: CASSAGTGIYEQYF; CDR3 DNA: TGTGCCAGCAGCGCCGGGACAGGGATCTACGAGCAGTACTTC